This TCR beta chain appears in the sequencing data of a study of T-cell reconstitution after alpha-beta-depleted transplantation in children. On this clonotype itself: What it recognizes is unknown.

Unique molecular identifiers featured in how the TCRbeta library was prepared. Using its own MiXCR run on the PCR reads, TCRdb lists one record per CDR3 protein. The sample includes 90,000 to 130,000 distinct CDR3 sequences, approximately 6.6% seen only once; the top ten take approximately 25%. General observations from the study: The study traced high day-60 TCRbeta diversity in some patients to surviving recipient T cells and thymic progenitors. After transplant, at about two months, alpha-beta T cells were reportedly derived from several hundred expanded graft clones. Newly generated T cells supplied most T-cell counts and diversity one year post-transplant.

The input for sequencing was PBMCs, mostly from graft donor cells, taken 360 days after TCRalphabeta/CD19-depleted stem cell transplant. This sequence was found in a male patient between 2 and 10 years old who had a stem cell transplant for acute lymphoblastic leukemia, so the T cells may come from the graft donor.

The chain's CDR3 is CASSLRTSGASSYEQYF. CDR3 nucleotides: TGTGCCAGCAGCTTGAGGACTAGCGGGGCCAGCTCCTACGAGCAGTACTTC. This chain uses TRBV7-9 with TRBJ2-7; TRBD2 matches 12 bases. The germline CDR1 and CDR2 sequences are SEHNR and FQNEAQ (reference sequence). This CDR3 has 17 residues. V shed 3 bases, J shed 0 bases, and the junction held 6 bases outside the gene matches.